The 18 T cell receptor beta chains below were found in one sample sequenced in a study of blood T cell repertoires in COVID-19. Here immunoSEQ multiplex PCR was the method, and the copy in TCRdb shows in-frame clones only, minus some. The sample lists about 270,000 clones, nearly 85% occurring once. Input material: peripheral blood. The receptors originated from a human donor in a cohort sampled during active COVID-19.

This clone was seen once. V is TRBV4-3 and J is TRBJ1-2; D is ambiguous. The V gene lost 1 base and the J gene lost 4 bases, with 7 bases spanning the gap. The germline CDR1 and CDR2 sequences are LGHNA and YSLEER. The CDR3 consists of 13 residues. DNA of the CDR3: TGCGCCAGCAGCCAAGTCCGGTTCTATGGCTACACCTTC. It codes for CASSQVRFYGYTF.

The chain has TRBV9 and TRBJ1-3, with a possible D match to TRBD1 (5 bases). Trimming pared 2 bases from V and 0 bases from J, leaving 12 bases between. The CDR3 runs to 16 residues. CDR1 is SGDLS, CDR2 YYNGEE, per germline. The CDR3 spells CASSVGAGVSGNTIYF. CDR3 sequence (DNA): TGTGCCAGCAGCGTTGGGGCGGGAGTCTCTGGAAACACCATATATTTT.

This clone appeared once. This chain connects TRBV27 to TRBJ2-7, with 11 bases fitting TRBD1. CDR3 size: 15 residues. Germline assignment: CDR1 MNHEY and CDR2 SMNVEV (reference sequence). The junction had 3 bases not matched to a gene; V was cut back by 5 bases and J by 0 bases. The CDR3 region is CASSPGTGGSYEQYF. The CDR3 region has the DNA TGTGCCAGCAGTCCAGGGACAGGGGGCTCCTACGAGCAGTACTTC.

As DNA, the CDR3 is TGTGCCAGCAGGGACAGGGACGGCTACACCTTC. This sequence encodes CASRDRDGYTF. This rearrangement joins TRBV2 to TRBJ1-2; 8 nucleotides agree with TRBD1. V lost 6 bases and J lost 8; bases outside the gene matches: 2. In germline, CDR1 is SNHLY, CDR2 FYNNEI. CDR3 size: 11 residues.

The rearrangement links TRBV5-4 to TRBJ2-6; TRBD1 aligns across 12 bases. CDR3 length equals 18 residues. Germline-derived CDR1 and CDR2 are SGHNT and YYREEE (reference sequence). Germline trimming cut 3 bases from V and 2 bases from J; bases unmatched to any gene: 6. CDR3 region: CASSSRDRGQAGANVLTF. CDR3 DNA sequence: TGTGCCAGCAGCTCCCGGGACAGGGGGCAAGCTGGGGCCAACGTCCTGACTTTC.

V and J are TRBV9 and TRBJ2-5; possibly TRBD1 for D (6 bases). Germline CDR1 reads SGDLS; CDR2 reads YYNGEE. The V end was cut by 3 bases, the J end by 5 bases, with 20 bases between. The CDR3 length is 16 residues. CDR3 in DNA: TGTGCCAGCAGCGCCGACCCCAGGGGCAGGTGGGAGACCCAGTACTTC. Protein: CASSADPRGRWETQYF.

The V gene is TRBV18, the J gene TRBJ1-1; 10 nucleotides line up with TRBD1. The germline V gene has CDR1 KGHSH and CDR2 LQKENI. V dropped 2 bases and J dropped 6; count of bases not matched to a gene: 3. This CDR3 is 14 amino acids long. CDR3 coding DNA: TGTGCCAGCTCACCAGACAGGGGGCGAGCTGAAGCTTTCTTT. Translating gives CASSPDRGRAEAFF.

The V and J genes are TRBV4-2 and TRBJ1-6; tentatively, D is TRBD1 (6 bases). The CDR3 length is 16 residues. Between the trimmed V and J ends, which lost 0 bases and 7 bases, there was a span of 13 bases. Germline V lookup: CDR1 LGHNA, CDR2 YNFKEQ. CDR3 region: CASSQEDVTGNSPLHF. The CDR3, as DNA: TGTGCCAGCAGCCAAGAAGACGTCACAGGGAATTCACCCCTCCACTTT.

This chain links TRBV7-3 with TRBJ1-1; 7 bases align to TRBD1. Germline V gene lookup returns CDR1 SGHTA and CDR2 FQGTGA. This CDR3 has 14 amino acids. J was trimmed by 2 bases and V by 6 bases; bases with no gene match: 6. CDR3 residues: CASSPGQANTEAFF. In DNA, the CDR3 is TGTGCCAGCAGTCCCGGACAGGCTAACACTGAAGCTTTCTTT.

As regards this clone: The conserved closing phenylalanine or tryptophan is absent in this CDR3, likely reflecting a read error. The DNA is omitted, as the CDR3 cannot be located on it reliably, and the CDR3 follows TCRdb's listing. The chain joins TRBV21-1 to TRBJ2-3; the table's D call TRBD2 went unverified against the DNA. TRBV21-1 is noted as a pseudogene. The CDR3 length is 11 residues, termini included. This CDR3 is CASTRDRDYVV.

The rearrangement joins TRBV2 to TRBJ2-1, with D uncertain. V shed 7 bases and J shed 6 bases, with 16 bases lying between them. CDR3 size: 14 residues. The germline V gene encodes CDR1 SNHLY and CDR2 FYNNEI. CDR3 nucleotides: TGTGCCAGCAAGGAAGAGGAAGTACTCAATGAGCAGTTCTTC. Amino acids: CASKEEEVLNEQFF.

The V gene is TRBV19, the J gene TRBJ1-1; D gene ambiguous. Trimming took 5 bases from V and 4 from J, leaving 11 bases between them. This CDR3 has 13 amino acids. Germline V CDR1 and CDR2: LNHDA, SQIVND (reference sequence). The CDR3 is CASSVSRGTEAFF. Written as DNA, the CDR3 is TGTGCCAGTAGTGTAAGTCGGGGCACTGAAGCTTTCTTT.

The CDR3 DNA reads TGCAGCGGGACCCATGCAGCGGACTATGGCTACACCTTC. Protein: CSGTHAADYGYTF. The rearrangement uses TRBV29-1 and TRBJ1-2; the D is unclear. The V and J ends lost 7 bases and 3 bases respectively, with 15 bases between them. Germline V CDR1 and CDR2: SQVTM, ANQGSEA. The CDR3 length is 13 residues. Together with reference TRBV29-1 and TRBJ1-2, the CDR3 gives the full variable domain: SAVISQKPSRDICQRGTSLTIQCQVDSQVTMMFWYRQQPGQSLTLIATANQGSEATYESGFVIDKFPISRPNLTFSTLTVSNMSPEDSSIYLCSGTHAADYGYTFGSGTRLTVV.

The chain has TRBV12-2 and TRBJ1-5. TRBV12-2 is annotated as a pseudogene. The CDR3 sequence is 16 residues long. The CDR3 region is CASRLAGGGGNQPQHF. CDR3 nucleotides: TGTGCAAGTCGCTTAGCGGGGGGAGGGGGCAATCAGCCCCAGCATTTT.

CDR3 in DNA: TGTGCCAGTAGCAGGCCCGACAGGAGCCTCAAAAACATTCAGTACTTC. Translation: CASSRPDRSLKNIQYF. V usage is TRBV19 and J usage is TRBJ2-4, with D possibly being TRBD1 (6 bases). This CDR3 is built from 16 residues. V lost 6 bases and J lost 3, with 18 bases in between. Germline lookup yields CDR1 LNHDA and CDR2 SQIVND (reference sequence).

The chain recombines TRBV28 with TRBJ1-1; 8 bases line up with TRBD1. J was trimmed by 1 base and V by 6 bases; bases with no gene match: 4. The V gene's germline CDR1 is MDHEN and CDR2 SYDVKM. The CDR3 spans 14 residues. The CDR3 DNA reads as TGTGCCAGCAGGACAGGGGTTGCGAACACTGAAGCTTTCTTT. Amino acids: CASRTGVANTEAFF.

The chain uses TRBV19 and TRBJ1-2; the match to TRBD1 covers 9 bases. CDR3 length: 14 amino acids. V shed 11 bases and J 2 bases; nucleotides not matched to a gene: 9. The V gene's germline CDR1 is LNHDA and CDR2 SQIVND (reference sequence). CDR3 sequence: CAAKPGQGNYGYTF. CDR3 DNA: TGTGCCGCAAAACCGGGACAGGGCAACTATGGCTACACCTTC.

The CDR3 spells CASSLTRSSTDTQYF. CDR3 bases: TGTGCCAGCAGCTTGACAAGATCTAGCACAGATACGCAGTATTTT. V and J are TRBV11-2 and TRBJ2-3; D remains unclear. Germline V CDR1 and CDR2: SGHAT, FQNNGV. This CDR3 region has 15 residues. Trimming shortened V by 3 bases and J by 0 bases, and 10 bases separated the two germline ends.